The source of this T cell receptor beta chain is a study of blood T cell repertoires in COVID-19. This CDR3 is 17 amino acids long. Trimming cost V 4 bases and J 4 bases; bases outside gene matches: 12. In germline, CDR1 is LGHNA, CDR2 YNFKEQ. This table comes from immunoSEQ multiplex PCR, and its TCRdb copy is limited to in-frame clones, with some not included. The data contain under 350,000 clones, around 90% of them singletons. The genes are TRBV4-2 and TRBJ2-3; 9 bases align to TRBD2. Specimen: peripheral blood. This clonotype originated in a woman in her thirties with COVID-19, enrolled during active disease. The CDR3 region has the DNA TGTGCCAGCAGCCGAACGATTATAGCGGGAGATGCAGATACGCAGTATTTT. Translated, it gives CASSRTIIAGDADTQYF.